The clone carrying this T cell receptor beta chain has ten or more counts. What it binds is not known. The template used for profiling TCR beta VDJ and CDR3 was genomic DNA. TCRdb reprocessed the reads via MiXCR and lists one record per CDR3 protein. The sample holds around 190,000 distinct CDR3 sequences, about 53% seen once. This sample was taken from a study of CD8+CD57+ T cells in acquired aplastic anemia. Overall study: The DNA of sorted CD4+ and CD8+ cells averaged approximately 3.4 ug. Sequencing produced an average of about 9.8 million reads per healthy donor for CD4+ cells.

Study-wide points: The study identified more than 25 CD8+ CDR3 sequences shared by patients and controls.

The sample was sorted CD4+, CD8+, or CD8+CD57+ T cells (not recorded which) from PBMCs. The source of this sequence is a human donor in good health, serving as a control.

In DNA form, the CDR3 reads TGCGCCAGCAGCCAAGACCACAGAGCTATCTTCTATGGCTACACCTTC. Translating it yields CASSQDHRAIFYGYTF. The chain is built from TRBV4-3 and TRBJ1-2; D unresolved. This CDR3 is built from 16 residues. CDR1 is LGHNA, CDR2 YSLEER, per germline. V gave up 0 bases and J gave up 4 bases, with 15 bases separating them.